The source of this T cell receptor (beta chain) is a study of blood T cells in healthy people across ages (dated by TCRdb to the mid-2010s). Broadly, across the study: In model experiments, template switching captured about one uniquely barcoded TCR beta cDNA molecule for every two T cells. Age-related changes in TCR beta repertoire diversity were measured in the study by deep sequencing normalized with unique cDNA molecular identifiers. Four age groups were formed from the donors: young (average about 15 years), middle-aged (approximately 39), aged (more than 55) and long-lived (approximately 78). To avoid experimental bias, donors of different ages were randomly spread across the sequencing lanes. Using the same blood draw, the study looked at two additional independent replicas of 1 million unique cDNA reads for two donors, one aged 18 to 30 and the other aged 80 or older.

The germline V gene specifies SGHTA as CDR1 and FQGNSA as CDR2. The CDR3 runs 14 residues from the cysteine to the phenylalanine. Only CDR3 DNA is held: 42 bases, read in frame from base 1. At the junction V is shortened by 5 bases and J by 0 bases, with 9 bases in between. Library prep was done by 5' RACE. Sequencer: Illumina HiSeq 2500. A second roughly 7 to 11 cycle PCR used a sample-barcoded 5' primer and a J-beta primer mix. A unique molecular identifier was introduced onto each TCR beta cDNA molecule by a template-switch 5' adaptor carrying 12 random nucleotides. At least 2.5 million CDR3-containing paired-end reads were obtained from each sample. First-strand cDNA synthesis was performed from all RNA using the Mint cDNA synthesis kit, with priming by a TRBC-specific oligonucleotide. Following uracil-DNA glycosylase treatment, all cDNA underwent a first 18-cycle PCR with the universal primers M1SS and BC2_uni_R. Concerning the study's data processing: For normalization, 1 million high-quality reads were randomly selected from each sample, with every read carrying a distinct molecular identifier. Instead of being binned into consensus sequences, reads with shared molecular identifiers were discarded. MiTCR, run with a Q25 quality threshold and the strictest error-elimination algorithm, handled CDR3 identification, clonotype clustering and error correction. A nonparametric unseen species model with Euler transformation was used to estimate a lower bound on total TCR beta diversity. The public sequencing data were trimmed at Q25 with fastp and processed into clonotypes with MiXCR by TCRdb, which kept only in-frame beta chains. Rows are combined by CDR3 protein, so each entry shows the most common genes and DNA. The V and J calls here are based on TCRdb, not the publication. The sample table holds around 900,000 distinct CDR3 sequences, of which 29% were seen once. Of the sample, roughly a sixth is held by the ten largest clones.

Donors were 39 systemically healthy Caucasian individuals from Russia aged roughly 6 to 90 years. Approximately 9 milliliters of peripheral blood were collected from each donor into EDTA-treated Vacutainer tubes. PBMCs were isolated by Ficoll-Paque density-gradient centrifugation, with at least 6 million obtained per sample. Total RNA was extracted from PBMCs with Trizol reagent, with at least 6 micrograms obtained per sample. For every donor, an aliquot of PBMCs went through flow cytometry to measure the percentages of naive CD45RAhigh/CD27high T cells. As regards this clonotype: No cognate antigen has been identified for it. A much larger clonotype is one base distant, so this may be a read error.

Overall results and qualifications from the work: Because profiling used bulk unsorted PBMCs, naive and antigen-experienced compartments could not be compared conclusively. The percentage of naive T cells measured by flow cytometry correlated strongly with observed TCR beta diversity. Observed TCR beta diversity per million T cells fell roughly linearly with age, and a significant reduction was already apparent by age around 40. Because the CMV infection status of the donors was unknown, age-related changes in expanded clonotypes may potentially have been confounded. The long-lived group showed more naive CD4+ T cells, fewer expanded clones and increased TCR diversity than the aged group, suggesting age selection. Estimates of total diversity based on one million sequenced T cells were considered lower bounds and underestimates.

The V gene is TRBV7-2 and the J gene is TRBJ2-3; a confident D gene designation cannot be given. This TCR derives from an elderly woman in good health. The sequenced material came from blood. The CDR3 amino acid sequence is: CASSASQSTDTQYF. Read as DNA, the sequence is TGTGCCAGCAGCGCCAGCCAGAGCACAGATACGCAGTATTTT.